This T cell receptor (beta chain) was documented in a study of blood T cell repertoires in COVID-19. As for the study in general: The United States, Italy and Spain provided the acute and convalescent COVID-19 samples.

Trimming removed 5 bases from V and 6 bases from J, with 10 bases in between. CDR1 is SGHTA, CDR2 FQGNSA, per germline. CDR3 length: 12 residues. The authors' processing: Scientists estimated how many nucleated cells there were by amplifying reference gene primers. Generated by immunoSEQ multiplex PCR, the TCRdb table keeps only in-frame clones and is missing some. V and J calls and clone size are copied from that table; D and trimming were computed from the DNA. In the table there are around 83,000 clones, approximately 90% of which are singletons. The material sequenced was peripheral blood. The clonotype originates from an older man with active or convalescent COVID-19. The V gene is TRBV7-2, the J gene TRBJ1-1; tentative D call: TRBD1 (6 bases). For the CDR3, the DNA is TGTGCCAGCAGCCCGGGGACACCTGAAGCTTTCTTT. This codes for CASSPGTPEAFF. Based on the CDR3 plus reference TRBV7-2 and TRBJ1-1, the full variable domain is GAGVSQSPSNKVTEKGKDVELRCDPISGHTALYWYRQSLGQGLEFLIYFQGNSAPDKSGLPSDRFSAERTGGSVSTLTIQRTQQEDSAVYLCASSPGTPEAFFGQGTRLTVV.